One TCR beta chain is described in this entry. Methods used by the authors: Quantification of nucleated cells was approximated via reference gene primer amplification. Libraries were prepared by immunoSEQ multiplex PCR; TCRdb keeps only in-frame clonotypes and omits some of them. The V and J calls and clone size come from that table; D and trimming were worked out from the DNA. The repertoire holds under 200,000 clones, with 85% to 90% as singletons. This CDR3 region has 14 residues. CDR1 is KGHSH, CDR2 LQKENI, per germline. Trimming removed 0 bases from V and 3 bases from J, with 9 bases in between. This sample stems from a study of blood T cell repertoires in COVID-19.

The rearrangement joins TRBV18 to TRBJ2-7, with D unclear. Input material: peripheral blood. The receptor's source is a man in his forties with active or convalescent COVID-19. CDR3 amino acids: CASSPPNKNYEQYF. CDR3 DNA sequence: TGTGCCAGCTCACCACCAAACAAGAACTACGAGCAGTACTTC.